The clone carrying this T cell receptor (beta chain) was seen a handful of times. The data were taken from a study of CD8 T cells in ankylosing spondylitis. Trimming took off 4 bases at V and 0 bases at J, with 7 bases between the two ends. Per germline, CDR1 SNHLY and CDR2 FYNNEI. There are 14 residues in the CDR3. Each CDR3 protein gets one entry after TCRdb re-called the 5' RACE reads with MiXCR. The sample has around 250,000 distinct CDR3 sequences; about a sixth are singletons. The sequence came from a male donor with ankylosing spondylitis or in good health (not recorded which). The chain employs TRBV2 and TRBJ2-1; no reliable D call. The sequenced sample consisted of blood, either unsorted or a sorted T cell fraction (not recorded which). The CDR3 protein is CASSGTYSYNEQFF. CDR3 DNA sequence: TGTGCCAGCAGTGGGACCTACTCCTACAATGAGCAGTTCTTC.